The 15 T cell receptor beta chains below come from one sample, sequenced in a study of T cells in Graves' hyperthyroidism and ophthalmopathy. TCR beta CDR3 regions were amplified from RNA. A set of HTBI primers served as the primers for a first-round RT-PCR of the TCR CDR3. In TCRdb, the multiplex PCR reads were re-called with MiXCR into one record per CDR3 protein. This table has about 640,000 distinct CDR3 sequences, under 25% appearing once. Sequencing was carried out using blood. The receptor set was obtained from a man aged 25-45 years with Graves' ophthalmopathy.

The chain uses TRBV6-1 and TRBJ2-3, with D possibly TRBD2 on 5 matching bases. Trimming cost V 1 base and J 1 base, with 18 bases left between them. CDR1 is MNHNS, CDR2 SASEGT, per germline. The CDR3 sequence is 18 residues long. The CDR3 region has the DNA TGTGCCAGCAGTGAAGGGCGTTTTTCCAGCGGAGGCACAGATACGCAGTATTTT. This sequence encodes CASSEGRFSSGGTDTQYF.

The chain recombines TRBV6-1 with TRBJ2-1; D not resolved. Between the trimmed V and J ends, which lost 2 bases and 5 bases, there was a span of 7 bases. Germline assignment: CDR1 MNHNS and CDR2 SASEGT. The CDR3 length is 13 residues. The CDR3 sequence is CASSENLDNEQFF. The CDR3 DNA follows: TGTGCCAGCAGTGAAAACCTGGACAATGAGCAGTTCTTC.

The table lists this clonotype with a few counts. The chain links TRBV27 to TRBJ2-3, with D maybe TRBD2 (6 bases). The germline V and J ends were trimmed by 4 bases and 9 bases, with 14 bases remaining between them. CDR1 is MNHEY and CDR2 is SMNVEV in the germline V gene (reference sequence). This CDR3 has 13 amino acids. The CDR3 nucleotides are TGTGCCAGCAGTTCTCCGACTAGTCTGACGCAGTATTTT. Encoded protein: CASSSPTSLTQYF.

This clonotype was observed at least ten times. V and J are TRBV5-1 and TRBJ1-5; TRBD1 matches at 9 bases. Germline assignment: CDR1 SGHRS and CDR2 YFSETQ. This CDR3 region has 19 residues. V dropped 5 bases and J dropped 0; count of bases not matched to a gene: 15. CDR3: CASRSAGTGPFYSNQPQHF. Here the CDR3 DNA reads TGCGCCAGCAGGTCCGCCGGGACAGGGCCGTTTTATAGCAATCAGCCCCAGCATTTT.

This clonotype has only a few counts. The chain uses TRBV7-6 and TRBJ1-1; TRBD1 might be the D (5 bases). Germline CDR1 and CDR2: SGHVS and FNYEAQ. The germline V and J ends were trimmed by 5 bases and 1 base, with 14 bases remaining between them. This CDR3 contains 15 residues. The DNA for the CDR3 is TGTGCCAGCAGCCCTCTAGGGACGGCGAACACTGAAGCTTTCTTT. Its translation: CASSPLGTANTEAFF.

This chain joins TRBV3-1 and TRBJ2-2; D remains unclear. CDR1 is LGHDT and CDR2 is YNNKEL in the germline V gene (reference sequence). V shed 1 base and J shed 4 bases, with 7 bases lying between them. This CDR3 has 14 residues. The CDR3 spells CASSQGTSTGELFF. For the CDR3, the DNA is TGTGCCAGCAGCCAAGGTACGAGCACCGGGGAGCTGTTTTTT.

The chain combines TRBV7-3 with TRBJ2-3; the match to TRBD2 covers 10 bases. The CDR3 totals 20 residues. After removal of 2 bases from V and 1 base from J, the junction contained 15 bases not matched to a gene. Germline V CDR1 and CDR2: SGHTA, FQGTGA. The CDR3: CASSLLASGSLLRGTDTQYF. CDR3 sequence (DNA): TGTGCCAGCAGCTTATTGGCTAGCGGGAGCCTTCTCCGCGGCACAGATACGCAGTATTTT.

The rearrangement joins TRBV29-1 to TRBJ1-2; D uncertain. This CDR3 comprises 10 residues. Trimming cost V 6 bases and J 8 bases, with 10 bases left between them. CDR1 is SQVTM and CDR2 is ANQGSEA in the germline V gene. CDR3 sequence: CSVAPEGYTF. The CDR3 DNA reads as TGCAGCGTGGCTCCTGAGGGCTACACCTTC.

In this sample, this clonotype turned up a few times. The chain combines TRBV10-3 with TRBJ2-7; 7 bases align to TRBD2. Germline V gene data show CDR1 as ENHRY and CDR2 as SYGVKD. This CDR3 is built from 12 residues. V lost 10 bases and J lost 2; bases outside the gene matches: 5. CDR3: CASSREAYEQYF. The CDR3 DNA reads TGTGCCAGCTCCCGGGAGGCCTACGAGCAGTACTTC.

The table lists this clonotype with many counts. This chain uses TRBV3-1 with TRBJ1-1; 8 bases align to TRBD1. V lost 6 bases and J lost 4; bases outside the gene matches: 7. Germline lookup yields CDR1 LGHDT and CDR2 YNNKEL (reference sequence). The CDR3 totals 14 residues. The CDR3 DNA follows: TGTGCCAGCAGAACAGGGGGAACAGGCACTGAAGCTTTCTTT. Translated, it gives CASRTGGTGTEAFF.

The rearrangement joins TRBV20-1 to TRBJ2-1; D might be TRBD1 (5 bases). The length of the CDR3 is 17 residues. Trimming pared 1 base from V and 6 bases from J, leaving 22 bases between. Per the germline V gene, CDR1 is DFQATT and CDR2 is SNEGSKA (reference sequence). This chain's CDR3 is CSARGGAGSLKVNEQFF. CDR3 coding DNA: TGCAGTGCTAGAGGGGGCGCCGGGTCCTTGAAGGTCAATGAGCAGTTCTTC.

The CDR3 DNA is TGTGCCAGCAGCTTAGGGCCGGGGGGCCAGGGCGGCTACACCTTC. Its protein product is CASSLGPGGQGGYTF. The V call is TRBV7-9, the J call TRBJ1-2; D is perhaps TRBD1 (6 bases). V gave up 1 base and J gave up 8 bases, with 17 bases separating them. CDR3 length: 15 residues. Germline loops: CDR1 SEHNR, CDR2 FQNEAQ (reference sequence). Using reference TRBV7-9 and TRBJ1-2 for the parts outside the CDR3, the full variable domain is DTGVSQNPRHKITKRGQNVTFRCDPISEHNRLYWYRQTLGQGPEFLTYFQNEAQLEKSRLLSDRFSAERPKGSFSTLEIQRTEQGDSAMYLCASSLGPGGQGGYTFGSGTRLTVV.

In this sample, this clonotype turned up a few times. The J gene is TRBJ2-3, the V gene TRBV6-2 or TRBV6-3, with D perhaps TRBD1 (6 bases). The CDR3 contains 13 residues. V lost 6 bases and J 2 bases, leaving 9 bases between the germline ends. CDR1 and CDR2 from the germline V gene are MNHEY and SVGEGT. The CDR3 sequence is CASRGQLTDTQYF. As DNA, the CDR3 is TGTGCCAGCAGAGGACAGCTCACAGATACGCAGTATTTT.

In its sample, this clonotype was seen a few times. The V and J genes are TRBV5-1 and TRBJ2-7, with TRBD1 identical over 9 bases. The V and J ends lost 2 bases and 2 bases, in that order; junction bases with no gene match: 11. This CDR3 contains 17 residues. The germline V gene has CDR1 SGHRS and CDR2 YFSETQ. The CDR3 sequence is CASSLPNGTGNPYEQYF. CDR3 nucleotide sequence: TGCGCCAGCAGCTTACCTAACGGGACAGGGAATCCCTACGAGCAGTACTTC.

The CDR3 DNA follows: TGTGCCAGCAGCCAGGGACAGGTGGGGAAGACTGAAGCTTTCTTT. This sequence encodes CASSQGQVGKTEAFF. The rearrangement links TRBV7-2 to TRBJ1-1; 8 nucleotides align to TRBD1. Germline trimming cut 5 bases from V and 5 bases from J; bases unmatched to any gene: 10. Germline CDR1 SGHTA, CDR2 FQGNSA. There are 15 residues in the CDR3. Looking up the rest from reference TRBV7-2 and TRBJ1-1 gives the full variable domain: GAGVSQSPSNKVTEKGKDVELRCDPISGHTALYWYRQSLGQGLEFLIYFQGNSAPDKSGLPSDRFSAERTGGSVSTLTIQRTQQEDSAVYLCASSQGQVGKTEAFFGQGTRLTVV.